This T cell receptor beta chain was recovered during a study of regulatory T cells in long-lasting Graves disease. Specified time point: newly diagnosed GD, antithyroid drugs for less than 3 months. The TCR library was made from RNA that had been extracted from PBMCs in TRIzol. The authors built TCR beta libraries using iRepertoire HTBI primers and Arm-PCR of CDR3 regions. A single record per CDR3 protein comes from TCRdb applying MiXCR to the multiplex PCR reads. The sample comprises about 400,000 distinct CDR3 sequences, approximately 15% of which are singletons, and approximately 7.8% rests with the top ten. The V and J ends lost 3 bases and 5 bases, in that order; junction bases with no gene match: 12. This CDR3 has 16 amino acids. Germline V CDR1 and CDR2: DFQATT, SNEGSKA (reference sequence). This clonotype appeared once. Antigen specificity is unknown. Whole-study results and caveats: TRBV28 was favored in persistent disease, as were TRBJ1-2 and TRBJ2-5.

This same sample was also taken into another study, of T cells in Graves' hyperthyroidism and ophthalmopathy.

Here the sequenced sample was peripheral blood mononuclear cells (PBMCs), taken at new diagnosis, from a patient treated with antithyroid drugs. J is TRBJ2-5 and V is TRBV20-1; 10 bases align to TRBD2. The TCR originated in a woman aged 40 to 50 with Graves disease. The CDR3: CSARAYGLAGGETQYF. The CDR3 bases are TGCAGTGCTAGGGCGTATGGGTTAGCGGGAGGCGAGACCCAGTACTTC.